Each of the 7 T cell receptor beta chains below was sequenced from the same sample in a study of cytomegalovirus exposure and HLA in healthy donors. Primers included in the PCR were 60 Vbeta and 13 Jbeta primers. Profiled with immunoSEQ multiplex PCR; TCRdb holds only in-frame clones, not every one. The data show some 150,000 clones, with around four fifths seen just once and over 2.5% held by the top ten. Sequenced input: PBMCs. These receptors originate from a female donor in good health and CMV-seronegative.

The chain is built from TRBV28 and TRBJ2-3, with no clear D. Per the germline V gene, CDR1 is MDHEN and CDR2 is SYDVKM. V was trimmed by 7 bases and J by 9 bases, leaving 20 bases between them. This CDR3 comprises 14 residues. Here the CDR3 DNA reads TGTGCCAGCACCCTCGGTGAAGCGCCCTGGACGCAGTATTTT. Amino acids: CASTLGEAPWTQYF.

The chain uses TRBV6-1 and TRBJ1-6, with 8 positions matching TRBD1. Trimming removed 10 bases from V and 6 bases from J; junction bases left unmatched: 11. CDR3 length: 15 residues. The V gene's germline CDR1 is MNHNS and CDR2 SASEGT. The CDR3, as DNA: TGTGCCACCCAGCCCCGGACAGGGTTTAATTCACCCCTCCACTTT. It codes for CATQPRTGFNSPLHF.

The J gene is TRBJ2-7, the V gene TRBV7-9; 7 nucleotides agree with TRBD1. Germline V gives CDR1 SEHNR, CDR2 FQNEAQ (reference sequence). The CDR3 is 15 amino acids. With 5 bases clipped from V and 3 bases from J, the junction kept 10 bases outside the gene matches. CDR3 in amino acids: CASSQSGTVFYEQYF. For the CDR3, the DNA is TGTGCCAGCAGCCAATCCGGGACAGTATTCTACGAGCAGTACTTC.

In its sample, this clone was seen a few times. The chain employs TRBV15 and TRBJ1-5, with 9 bases identical to TRBD1. The CDR3 runs 16 residues. The trim removed 5 bases at V and 7 bases at J, leaving 12 bases unmatched. Per germline, CDR1 LNHNV and CDR2 YYDKDF (reference sequence). As DNA, the CDR3 is TGTGCCACCAGCGAGAAGGACAGGGGACTTAGCCAGCCCCAGCATTTT. Translated, it gives CATSEKDRGLSQPQHF.

V is TRBV6-1 and J is TRBJ1-2; 8 bases line up with TRBD1. This CDR3 is built from 14 residues. The germline V gene has CDR1 MNHNS and CDR2 SASEGT. V shed 8 bases, J shed 8 bases, and the junction held 13 bases outside the gene matches. The CDR3 is CASLPRGQALGYTF. The CDR3 DNA reads as TGTGCCAGCCTCCCTCGGGGACAGGCGTTGGGCTACACCTTC.

The CDR3 spells CASSLGLLSGANVLTF. In DNA, the CDR3 is TGTGCCAGCAGCCTGGGCTTACTCTCTGGGGCCAACGTCCTGACTTTC. This chain connects TRBV5-6 to TRBJ2-6; the D is unclear. The CDR3 totals 16 residues. CDR1 is SGHDT, CDR2 YYEEEE, per germline. V was clipped by 4 bases and J by 0 bases, with 11 bases between them.

The CDR3 bases are TGTGCCAGCAGTTTGGACAGCCAGTTGGGCGAGCAGTACTTC. This sequence encodes CASSLDSQLGEQYF. The genes are TRBV27 and TRBJ2-7; possible D gene TRBD1, 6 bases. With 3 bases removed from V and 6 bases from J, the gap between germline ends came to 15 bases. The CDR3 consists of 14 residues. CDR1 MNHEY and CDR2 SMNVEV come from the germline V gene (reference sequence).